Below, 16 T cell receptor beta chains from the same sample are listed, as sequenced in a study of blood T cell repertoires in COVID-19 (dated by TCRdb to the early 2020s). Library creation used the immunoSEQ multiplex PCR assay. In TCRdb, the immuneACCESS table is reduced to in-frame sequences with V and J assigned. These tables do not hold every clone; where another copy was compared, an unresolved V gene accounts for under half, and the others remain unexplained. Counted in this sample were 60,000 to 85,000 clones; around 86% of them appeared once. The ten top clones hold 29% of the sample. Sample: peripheral blood. The receptors stem from a woman of 80 years or more with active or convalescent COVID-19.

This chain joins TRBV28 and TRBJ1-3, with a weak D call TRBD1 (5 bases). The CDR3 loop spans 16 amino acids. In germline, CDR1 is MDHEN, CDR2 SYDVKM. Trimming stripped 0 bases from V and 0 bases from J, with 9 bases between. CDR3: CASSLWGTRSGNTIYF. The CDR3 DNA sequence: TGTGCCAGCAGTTTATGGGGGACTCGCTCTGGAAACACCATATATTTT.

This rearrangement joins TRBV5-8 to TRBJ1-4; possible D gene TRBD1, 5 bases. The ends were cut back, 1 base at V and 8 bases at J, with 12 bases in the middle. Germline V gene data show CDR1 as SGHTS and CDR2 as YDEGEE. The CDR3 spans 14 residues. The CDR3 protein is CASSLWRGEEKLFF. The CDR3 bases are TGTGCCAGCAGCTTGTGGAGGGGTGAAGAAAAACTGTTTTTT.

V usage is TRBV5-1 and J usage is TRBJ2-1; TRBD2 matches at 8 bases. Losses at the gene ends were 3 bases for V and 7 bases for J; bases not matched to a gene: 18. This CDR3 has 18 residues. CDR1 and CDR2 from the germline V gene are SGHRS and YFSETQ. CDR3 sequence: CASSYDGSGVLVGNEQFF. CDR3 sequence (DNA): TGCGCCAGCAGCTATGATGGTAGCGGGGTTCTGGTGGGGAATGAGCAGTTCTTC. The whole variable domain, filled in from reference TRBV5-1 and TRBJ2-1, reads KAGVTQTPRYLIKTRGQQVTLSCSPISGHRSVSWYQQTPGQGLQFLFEYFSETQRNKGNFPGRFSGRQFSNSRSEMNVSTLELGDSALYLCASSYDGSGVLVGNEQFFGPGTRLTVL.

The chain is built from TRBV19 and TRBJ1-1; possible D gene TRBD1, 5 bases. Germline values: CDR1 LNHDA, CDR2 SQIVND (reference sequence). The CDR3 has 15 residues. The V end was cut by 9 bases, the J end by 0 bases, with 17 bases between. The CDR3 DNA sequence: TGTGCCAGCAACGGGGGAGGGAATCTGAACACTGAAGCTTTCTTT. Encoded protein: CASNGGGNLNTEAFF.

The chain employs TRBV2 and TRBJ1-5, with D possibly being TRBD1 (5 bases). The CDR3 runs to 16 residues. CDR1 and CDR2 from the germline V gene are SNHLY and FYNNEI. The germline V and J ends were trimmed by 7 bases and 0 bases, with 16 bases remaining between them. Written as DNA, the CDR3 is TGTGCCAGCACTCCTCCGGCAGGGTATAGCAATCAGCCCCAGCATTTT. Protein: CASTPPAGYSNQPQHF.

The chain combines TRBV18 with TRBJ1-6, with 8 nucleotides matching TRBD1. Looked up from germline, CDR1 is KGHSH and CDR2 is LQKENI. This CDR3 has 16 amino acids. V lost 5 bases to trimming and J lost 11 bases; unmatched junction nucleotides: 14. The CDR3: CASSSDQGALGPPLHF. The CDR3, as DNA: TGTGCCAGCTCATCCGACCAGGGGGCCCTTGGGCCACCCCTCCACTTT.

V usage is TRBV15 and J usage is TRBJ1-3, with a tentative D call TRBD1 (5 bases). V was cut by 0 bases and J by 4 bases, with 13 bases left in between. The CDR3 consists of 16 residues. Germline V gene data show CDR1 as LNHNV and CDR2 as YYDKDF (reference sequence). The DNA for the CDR3 is TGTGCCACCAGCAGAGACCTCAGACAGCGAGGAAACACCATATATTTT. This translates into CATSRDLRQRGNTIYF.

The chain combines TRBV4-1 with TRBJ1-6; a possible D gene is TRBD1 (5 bases). V was pared by 2 bases and J by 9 bases, with 11 bases between. The CDR3 has 14 residues. Germline V gives CDR1 MGHRA, CDR2 YSYEKL. The CDR3 DNA reads as TGCGCCAGCAGCCAATTCCGGGACTTTTCACCCCTCCACTTT. It is translated as CASSQFRDFSPLHF.

This clone was seen just once. The gene calls are TRBV27 and TRBJ1-3; 8 bases are a match to TRBD1. This CDR3 has 16 residues. The V gene end was trimmed by 5 bases and the J gene end by 4 bases; junction bases not matched to a gene: 10. From germline, CDR1 is MNHEY and CDR2 SMNVEV (reference sequence). As DNA, the CDR3 is TGTGCCAGCAGTACTGGACAGGGTTGGGGAGGAAACACCATATATTTT. This sequence encodes CASSTGQGWGGNTIYF.

The chain couples TRBV28 to TRBJ2-4, with 11 nucleotides matching TRBD2. Germline CDR1 is MDHEN and CDR2 is SYDVKM. This CDR3 contains 20 residues. Losses at the gene ends were 7 bases for V and 6 bases for J; bases not matched to a gene: 23. Written as DNA, the CDR3 is TGTGCCAGCAACTCCCTTACCCTGGGGCTAGCGGGGGGCAAGGGAAACATTCAGTACTTC. Translated, it gives CASNSLTLGLAGGKGNIQYF.

As concerns this clone: A read error may produce the germline difference seen at one junction end. The rearrangement joins TRBV7-7 to TRBJ2-2; perhaps TRBD2 as D (7 bases). The CDR3 extends over 18 amino acids. CDR1 is SSHAT and CDR2 is FNYEAQ in the germline V gene (reference sequence). CDR3 protein: CASSSNVRGGPPPGELFF. The CDR3 coding sequence is TGTGCTAGCAGCTCTAATGTAAGGGGGGGGCCCCCCCCCGGGGAGCTGTTTTTT.

V is TRBV7-7 and J is TRBJ1-1; 8 bases align to TRBD1. The CDR3 totals 15 residues. CDR1 SSHAT and CDR2 FNYEAQ come from the germline V gene (reference sequence). The J segment lost 6 bases and the V segment lost 5 bases, leaving 11 bases of the junction unmatched. The CDR3 loop is CASSPIGTGASEAFF. The CDR3, as DNA: TGTGCCAGCAGCCCTATCGGGACAGGAGCCTCTGAAGCTTTCTTT.

The chain couples TRBV19 to TRBJ2-7; 8 bases fit TRBD1. Germline loops: CDR1 LNHDA, CDR2 SQIVND (reference sequence). The CDR3 is made up of 14 amino acids. V trimming: 7 bases; J trimming: 7 bases; junction bases outside the gene matches: 12. The CDR3 reads CASTPQGAVGEQYF. The DNA for the CDR3 is TGTGCCAGTACCCCGCAGGGGGCTGTCGGTGAGCAGTACTTC.

The chain couples TRBV28 to TRBJ2-4; 7 bases are shared with TRBD1. The CDR3 loop spans 14 amino acids. CDR1 and CDR2 (germline): MDHEN, SYDVKM. V lost 1 base, J lost 6 bases, and 3 bases stayed unmatched. The CDR3 here is CASSLLDRANIQYF. For the CDR3, the DNA is TGTGCCAGCAGTTTATTAGACAGGGCAAACATTCAGTACTTC.

This chain links TRBV30 with TRBJ2-1; 7 bases map to TRBD1. J was trimmed by 1 base and V by 0 bases; bases with no gene match: 3. Germline-derived CDR1 and CDR2 are GTSNPN and SVGIG (reference sequence). This CDR3 region has 15 residues. This chain's CDR3 is CAWSVRTGSYNEQFF. CDR3 DNA: TGTGCCTGGAGTGTACGGACAGGATCCTACAATGAGCAGTTCTTC. The variable domain in full, with the rest retrieved from reference TRBV30 and TRBJ2-1, is SQTIHQWPATLVQPVGSPLSLECTVEGTSNPNLYWYRQAAGRGLQLLFYSVGIGQISSEVPQNLSASRPQDRQFILSSKKLLLSDSGFYLCAWSVRTGSYNEQFFGPGTRLTVL.

V gene TRBV6-5 combines with J gene TRBJ2-7; perhaps TRBD1 as D (5 bases). This CDR3 contains 16 residues. V was trimmed by 2 bases and J by 0 bases, leaving 14 bases between them. CDR1 is MNHEY and CDR2 is SVGAGI in the germline V gene. The CDR3 protein is CASSYPVADSSYEQYF. CDR3 coding DNA: TGTGCCAGCAGTTACCCAGTCGCAGACAGCTCCTACGAGCAGTACTTC.